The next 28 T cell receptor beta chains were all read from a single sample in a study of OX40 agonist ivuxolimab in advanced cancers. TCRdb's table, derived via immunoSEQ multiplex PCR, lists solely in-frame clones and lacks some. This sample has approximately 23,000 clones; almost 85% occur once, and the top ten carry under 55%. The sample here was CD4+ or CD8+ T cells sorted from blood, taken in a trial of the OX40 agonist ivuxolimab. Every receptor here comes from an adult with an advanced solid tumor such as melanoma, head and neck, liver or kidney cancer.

CDR3 coding DNA: TGTGCCAGCAGCCACGCAGATACGCAGTATTTT. Protein product: CASSHADTQYF. This rearrangement joins TRBV6-1 to TRBJ2-3, with D hard to call. There are 11 residues in the CDR3. CDR1 and CDR2 (germline): MNHNS, SASEGT. The V and J ends lost 6 bases and 4 bases respectively, with 5 bases between them.

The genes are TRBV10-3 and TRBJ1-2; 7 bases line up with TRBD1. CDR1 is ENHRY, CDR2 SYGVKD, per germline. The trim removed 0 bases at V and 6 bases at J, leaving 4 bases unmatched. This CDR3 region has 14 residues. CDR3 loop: CAISESQGGDGYTF. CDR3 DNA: TGTGCCATCAGTGAGTCCCAGGGGGGTGATGGCTACACCTTC.

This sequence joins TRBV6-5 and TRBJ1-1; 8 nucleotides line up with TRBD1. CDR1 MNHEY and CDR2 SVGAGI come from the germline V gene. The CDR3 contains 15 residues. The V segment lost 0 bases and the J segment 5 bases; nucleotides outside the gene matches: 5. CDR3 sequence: CASSYSGQGGTEAFF. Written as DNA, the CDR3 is TGTGCCAGCAGTTACTCAGGACAGGGAGGGACTGAAGCTTTCTTT.

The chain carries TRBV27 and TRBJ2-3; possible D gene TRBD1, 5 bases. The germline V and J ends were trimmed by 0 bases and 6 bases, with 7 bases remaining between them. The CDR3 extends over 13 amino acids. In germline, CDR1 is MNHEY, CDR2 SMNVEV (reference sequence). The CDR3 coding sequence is TGTGCCAGCAGTTTATCCAGGGTTGATACGCAGTATTTT. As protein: CASSLSRVDTQYF.

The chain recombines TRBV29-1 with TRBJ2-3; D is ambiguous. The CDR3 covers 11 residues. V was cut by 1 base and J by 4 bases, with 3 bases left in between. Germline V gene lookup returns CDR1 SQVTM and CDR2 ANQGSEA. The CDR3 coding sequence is TGCAGCGTTGAAGGTGCAGATACGCAGTATTTT. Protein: CSVEGADTQYF.

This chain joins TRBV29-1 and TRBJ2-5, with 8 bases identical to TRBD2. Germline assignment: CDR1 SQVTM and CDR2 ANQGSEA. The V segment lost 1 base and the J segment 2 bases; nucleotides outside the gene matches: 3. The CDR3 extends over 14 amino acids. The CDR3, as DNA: TGCAGCGTTGAAGGGGGCGGGGGGCAAGAGACCCAGTACTTC. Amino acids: CSVEGGGGQETQYF. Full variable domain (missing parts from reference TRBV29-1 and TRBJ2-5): SAVISQKPSRDICQRGTSLTIQCQVDSQVTMMFWYRQQPGQSLTLIATANQGSEATYESGFVIDKFPISRPNLTFSTLTVSNMSPEDSSIYLCSVEGGGGQETQYFGPGTRLLVL.

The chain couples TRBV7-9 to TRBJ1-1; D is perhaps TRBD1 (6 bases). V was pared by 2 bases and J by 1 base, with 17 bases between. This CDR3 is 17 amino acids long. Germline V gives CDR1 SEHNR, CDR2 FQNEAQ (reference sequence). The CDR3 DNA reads TGTGCCAGCAGCTTACCTCTAGGACAGAGACAGAACACTGAAGCTTTCTTT. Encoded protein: CASSLPLGQRQNTEAFF.

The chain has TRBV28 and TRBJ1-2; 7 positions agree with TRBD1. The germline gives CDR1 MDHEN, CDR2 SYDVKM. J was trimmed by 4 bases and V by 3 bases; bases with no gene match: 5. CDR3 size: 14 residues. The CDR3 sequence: CASSFKGGFYGYTF. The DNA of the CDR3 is TGTGCCAGCAGTTTCAAAGGGGGCTTCTATGGCTACACCTTC.

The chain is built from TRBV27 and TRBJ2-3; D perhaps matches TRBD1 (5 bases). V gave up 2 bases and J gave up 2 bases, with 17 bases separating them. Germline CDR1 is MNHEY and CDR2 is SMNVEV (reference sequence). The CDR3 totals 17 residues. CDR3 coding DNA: TGTGCCAGCAGTTTACGGGTTAAAGGGGCTTACACAGATACGCAGTATTTT. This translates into CASSLRVKGAYTDTQYF.

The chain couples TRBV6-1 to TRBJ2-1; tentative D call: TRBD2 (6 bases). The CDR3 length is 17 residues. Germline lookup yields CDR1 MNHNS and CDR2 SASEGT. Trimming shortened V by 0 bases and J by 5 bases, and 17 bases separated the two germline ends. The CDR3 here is CASSEAPASTRNNEQFF. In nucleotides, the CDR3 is TGTGCCAGCAGTGAAGCGCCGGCCTCGACTAGGAACAATGAGCAGTTCTTC.

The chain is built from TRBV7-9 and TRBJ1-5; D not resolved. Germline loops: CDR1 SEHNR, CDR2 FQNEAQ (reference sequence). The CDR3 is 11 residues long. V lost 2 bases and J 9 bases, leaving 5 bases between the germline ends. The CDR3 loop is CASSLYGPQHF. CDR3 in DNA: TGTGCCAGCAGCTTATATGGGCCCCAGCATTTT. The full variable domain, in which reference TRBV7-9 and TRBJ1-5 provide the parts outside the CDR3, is DTGVSQNPRHKITKRGQNVTFRCDPISEHNRLYWYRQTLGQGPEFLTYFQNEAQLEKSRLLSDRFSAERPKGSFSTLEIQRTEQGDSAMYLCASSLYGPQHFGDGTRLSIL.

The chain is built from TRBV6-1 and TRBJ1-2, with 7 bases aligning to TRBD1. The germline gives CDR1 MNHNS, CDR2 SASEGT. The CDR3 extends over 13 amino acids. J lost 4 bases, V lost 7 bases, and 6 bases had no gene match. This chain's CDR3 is CASTPRGPYGYTF. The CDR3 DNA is TGTGCCAGCACCCCTAGGGGGCCCTATGGCTACACCTTC.

The CDR3 coding sequence is TGTGCCAGCCTCCTGTACGGGGGAGCTAACTATGGCTACACCTTC. Amino acids: CASLLYGGANYGYTF. V is TRBV6-5 and J is TRBJ1-2; TRBD1 is a possible D gene (5 bases). The CDR3 runs to 15 residues. CDR1 and CDR2 (germline): MNHEY, SVGAGI. The V gene lost 8 bases and the J gene lost 0 bases, with 16 bases spanning the gap.

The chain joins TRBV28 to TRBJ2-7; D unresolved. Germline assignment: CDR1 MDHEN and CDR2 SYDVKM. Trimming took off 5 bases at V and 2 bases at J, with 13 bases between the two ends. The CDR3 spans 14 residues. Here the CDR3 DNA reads TGTGCCAGCAGTCGCCCGCCGAACGCCTACGAGCAGTACTTC. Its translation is CASSRPPNAYEQYF.

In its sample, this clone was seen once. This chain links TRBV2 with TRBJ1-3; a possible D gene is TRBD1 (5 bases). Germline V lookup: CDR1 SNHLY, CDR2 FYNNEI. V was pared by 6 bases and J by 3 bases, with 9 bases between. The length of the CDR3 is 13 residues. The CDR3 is CASRWTNGNTIYF. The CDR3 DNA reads TGTGCCAGCAGGTGGACAAATGGAAACACCATATATTTT.

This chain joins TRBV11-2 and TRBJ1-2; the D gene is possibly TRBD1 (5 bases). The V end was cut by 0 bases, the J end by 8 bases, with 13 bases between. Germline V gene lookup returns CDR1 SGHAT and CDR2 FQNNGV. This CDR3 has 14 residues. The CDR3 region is CASSLDSGLDGYTF. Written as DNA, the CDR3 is TGTGCCAGCAGCTTAGATTCAGGGCTCGACGGCTACACCTTC.

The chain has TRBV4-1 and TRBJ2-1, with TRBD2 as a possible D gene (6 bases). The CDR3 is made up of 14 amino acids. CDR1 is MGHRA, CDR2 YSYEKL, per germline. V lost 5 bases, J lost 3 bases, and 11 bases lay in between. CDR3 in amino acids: CASSLSTSYNEQFF. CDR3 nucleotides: TGCGCCAGCAGCTTATCGACTAGCTACAATGAGCAGTTCTTC.

In DNA, the CDR3 is TGTGCCAGTAGTATAACAGGGTCGAACAATGAGCAGTTCTTC. Translation: CASSITGSNNEQFF. The rearrangement joins TRBV19 to TRBJ2-1; D perhaps matches TRBD1 (6 bases). Looked up from germline, CDR1 is LNHDA and CDR2 is SQIVND (reference sequence). The ends were cut back, 2 bases at V and 5 bases at J, with 10 bases in the middle. CDR3 length: 14 residues. The variable domain in full, completed from reference TRBV19 and TRBJ2-1, reads DGGITQSPKYLFRKEGQNVTLSCEQNLNHDAMYWYRQDPGQGLRLIYYSQIVNDFQKGDIAEGYSVSREKKESFPLTVTSAQKNPTAFYLCASSITGSNNEQFFGPGTRLTVL.

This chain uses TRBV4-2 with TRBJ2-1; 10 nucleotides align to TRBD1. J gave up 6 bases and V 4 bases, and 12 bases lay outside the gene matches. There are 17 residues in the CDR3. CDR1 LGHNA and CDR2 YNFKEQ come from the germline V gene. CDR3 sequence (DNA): TGTGCCAGCAGCCTGACGGATGGACAGGGGGAGGGCAATGAGCAGTTCTTC. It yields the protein CASSLTDGQGEGNEQFF.

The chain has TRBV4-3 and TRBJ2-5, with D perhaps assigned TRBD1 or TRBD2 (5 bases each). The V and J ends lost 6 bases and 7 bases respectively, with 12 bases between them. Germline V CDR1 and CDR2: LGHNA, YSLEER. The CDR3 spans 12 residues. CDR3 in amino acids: CASRGESRTQYF. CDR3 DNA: TGCGCCAGCAGGGGGGAATCTCGGACCCAGTACTTC.

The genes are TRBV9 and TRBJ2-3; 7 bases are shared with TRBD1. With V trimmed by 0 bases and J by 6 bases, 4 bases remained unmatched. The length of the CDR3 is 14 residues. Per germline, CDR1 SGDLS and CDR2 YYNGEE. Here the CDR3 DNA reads TGTGCCAGCAGCGTAGCACAGGGGTGGGATACGCAGTATTTT. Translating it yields CASSVAQGWDTQYF.

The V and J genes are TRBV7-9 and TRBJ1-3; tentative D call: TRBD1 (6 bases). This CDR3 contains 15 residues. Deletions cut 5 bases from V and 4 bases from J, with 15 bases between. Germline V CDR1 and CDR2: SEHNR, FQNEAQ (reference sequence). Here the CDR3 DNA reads TGTGCCAGCAGCCCACCGCAGGGGTTGGGAAACACCATATATTTT. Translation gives CASSPPQGLGNTIYF.

CDR3 bases: TGTGCCAGCAGTTTAAAGAATAGGGCCGGGGGGCGCCATGAGCAGTTCTTC. Translating it yields CASSLKNRAGGRHEQFF. The chain recombines TRBV27 with TRBJ2-1; possible D gene TRBD2, 7 bases. Germline values: CDR1 MNHEY, CDR2 SMNVEV (reference sequence). The CDR3 has 17 residues. The V end was cut by 2 bases, the J end by 8 bases, with 22 bases between.

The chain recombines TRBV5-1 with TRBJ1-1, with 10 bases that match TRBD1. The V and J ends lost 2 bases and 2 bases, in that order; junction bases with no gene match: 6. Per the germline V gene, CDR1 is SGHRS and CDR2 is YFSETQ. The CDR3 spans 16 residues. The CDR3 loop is CASSLAGTGVNTEAFF. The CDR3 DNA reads TGCGCCAGCAGCTTAGCCGGGACAGGGGTTAACACTGAAGCTTTCTTT.

The CDR3 DNA reads TGTGCCAGTCAGCCGGGGGTCTTTTACAATGAGCAGTTCTTC. Its protein is CASQPGVFYNEQFF. The chain uses TRBV19 and TRBJ2-1, with a possible D match to TRBD2 (6 bases). Trimming pared 8 bases from V and 4 bases from J, leaving 15 bases between. Germline CDR1 reads LNHDA; CDR2 reads SQIVND (reference sequence). CDR3 length: 14 amino acids.

CDR3 coding DNA: TGTGCCAGCAGAGGGGGCATTTCACCCCTCCACTTT. It encodes CASRGGISPLHF. The V call is TRBV7-9, the J call TRBJ1-6; TRBD1 matches at 7 bases. V shed 6 bases and J 9 bases; nucleotides not matched to a gene: 2. CDR1 is SEHNR, CDR2 FQNEAQ, per germline (reference sequence). This CDR3 comprises 12 residues. Complete variable domain (other parts from reference TRBV7-9 and TRBJ1-6): DTGVSQNPRHKITKRGQNVTFRCDPISEHNRLYWYRQTLGQGPEFLTYFQNEAQLEKSRLLSDRFSAERPKGSFSTLEIQRTEQGDSAMYLCASRGGISPLHFGNGTRLTVT.

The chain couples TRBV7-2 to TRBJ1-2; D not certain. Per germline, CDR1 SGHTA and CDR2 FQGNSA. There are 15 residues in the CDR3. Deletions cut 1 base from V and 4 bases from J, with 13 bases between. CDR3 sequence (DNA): TGTGCCAGCAGCTTAGGGGAGGGATTCCGCTATGGCTACACCTTC. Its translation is CASSLGEGFRYGYTF. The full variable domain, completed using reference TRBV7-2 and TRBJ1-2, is GAGVSQSPSNKVTEKGKDVELRCDPISGHTALYWYRQSLGQGLEFLIYFQGNSAPDKSGLPSDRFSAERTGGSVSTLTIQRTQQEDSAVYLCASSLGEGFRYGYTFGSGTRLTVV.

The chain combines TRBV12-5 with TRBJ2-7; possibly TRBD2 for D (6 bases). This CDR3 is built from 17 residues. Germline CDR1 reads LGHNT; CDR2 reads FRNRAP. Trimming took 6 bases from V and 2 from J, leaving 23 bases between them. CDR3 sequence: CASGPTNPGLLAYEQYF. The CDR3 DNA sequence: TGTGCTAGTGGCCCTACAAACCCGGGACTCCTAGCCTACGAGCAGTACTTC.